Sequencing of this TCR beta chain was carried out in a study of blood T cell repertoires in COVID-19 (dated by TCRdb to between 2020 and 2021). Study-level background: The collaborator samples originated in the United States, Italy and Spain and spanned the acute and convalescent phases of COVID-19. The material from the prospective study consisted of cDNA or gDNA derived from T cells, B-cell-depleted T cells, or PBMCs. Deeply sampled blood TCRbeta repertoires from subjects exposed to, actively infected with, or recovered from COVID-19 were included in the dataset. The repertoires were released in a freely available public database intended as a resource for research on the immune response to SARS-CoV-2. Samples were obtained from the ongoing ImmuneRACE study (first 160 participants) and from 1,254 subjects provided by 6 global collaborators. A de-identified subject ID, COVID-19 status, age in years and sex were almost always included in the sample metadata. Where available, HLA class I and class II types were taken from metadata supplied by the sample provider and were not determined by assay-based typing.

The study at large found these results: The quantity of clinical and demographic metadata differed by source and by participant and was supplied without curation.

Remarks on this clone: Its antigen has not been determined. No per-base quality is available; no much larger clone lies one base away.

The immunoSEQ Assay, a bias-controlled multiplex PCR, was used to amplify TCRbeta CDR3 regions from genomic DNA. Regarding the original processing steps: Nucleated cell counts per sample were estimated from amplification of reference gene primers within the assay. To quantify the absolute abundance of each unique TCRbeta CDR3 rearrangement, sequence reads were collapsed and filtered. For each sample, productive Simpson clonality was calculated as the square root of Simpson's diversity index over productive rearrangements. TCRdb mirrors the immuneACCESS table, restricted to in-frame sequences. Some clones are absent from its copies; in checked studies, under half trace to an unresolved V gene, and the reason for the others is unknown. The V and J calls and clone size were taken over from that table, and D and trimming were inferred from the DNA. This sample lists some 400,000 clones; more than 80% were detected once. The top ten clonotypes cover 0.95% to 1.2% of the sample.

Participants in the prospective study were aged roughly 18 to 89 years, lived in over 20 United States geographic areas, and enrolled through a virtual design. In the prospective study, cohorts were assigned on the basis of participant-reported clinical history obtained from a screening survey and a study questionnaire. Recovered participants in ImmuneRACE Cohort 3 were defined by two consecutive negative NP/OP PCR tests, clearance by a healthcare professional, or resolution of symptoms. In the prospective study, mobile phlebotomists collected whole blood, serum and a nasopharyngeal or oropharyngeal swab from each participant. Over a roughly two-month period, participants in the prospective study had the option of providing additional blood draws and questionnaires. Before DNA extraction, blood samples from the prospective study were shipped at room temperature or frozen. The germline V end is reduced by 2 bases and the J end by 3 bases; junction bases left unmatched: 4. The CDR3 has 15 amino acids, counting the end cysteine and phenylalanine. Only CDR3 DNA remains: 45 bases, in frame from the first base. CDR1 and CDR2 were assigned from the germline V gene as MNHEY and SVGAGI.

The V and J segments used are TRBV6-5 and TRBJ2-7, with 10 central nucleotides matching TRBD1. What was sequenced was PBMCs or T cells enriched from blood (not recorded which). This receptor was identified in a man aged 25-40 years who had recovered from COVID-19. The bases are TGTGCCAGCAGTTACGACGGGACAGGGGTCTACGAGCAGTACTTC. The resulting protein is CASSYDGTGVYEQYF.